This T cell receptor (beta chain) emerged from a study of blood T cell repertoires in COVID-19. Study context: The cDNA or gDNA used as material had been derived from T cells, B-cell-depleted T cells, or PBMCs.

V was cut by 0 bases and J by 4 bases, with 16 bases left in between. Germline V gene lookup returns CDR1 SGHRS and CDR2 YFSETQ. This CDR3 is built from 16 residues. Original handling: Reference gene primer amplification gave nucleated cell count estimates. Libraries were prepared by immunoSEQ multiplex PCR; TCRdb keeps only in-frame clonotypes and omits some of them. V and J calls and clone size are given by that table; D and trimming were obtained from the DNA. The repertoire holds some 160,000 clones, around 87% seen once, with 6.5% to 8.5% in the top ten. The clonotype was recovered from a woman aged 50 to 60 who had recovered from COVID-19. This chain connects TRBV5-1 to TRBJ2-5, with a possible D match to TRBD1 (6 bases). Source material: PBMCs or T cells enriched from blood (not recorded which). CDR3 protein: CASSLAPGVAGETQYF. The CDR3 bases are TGCGCCAGCAGCTTGGCCCCAGGGGTGGCAGGAGAGACCCAGTACTTC. Drawing the rest from reference TRBV5-1 and TRBJ2-5, the complete variable domain is KAGVTQTPRYLIKTRGQQVTLSCSPISGHRSVSWYQQTPGQGLQFLFEYFSETQRNKGNFPGRFSGRQFSNSRSEMNVSTLELGDSALYLCASSLAPGVAGETQYFGPGTRLLVL.